This TCR beta chain was identified during a study of T cell responses to AZD1222 COVID-19 vaccine. This CDR3 region has 16 residues. Germline CDR1 ENHRY, CDR2 SYGVKD. Trimming took off 0 bases at V and 11 bases at J, with 20 bases between the two ends. Remarks on this clone: Antigen: not known.

Study-wide results and limits: Reports indicate that nearly half of spike-specific TCRs are directed at unmutated variant regions.

Libraries were prepared by immunoSEQ multiplex PCR; TCRdb keeps only in-frame clonotypes and omits some of them. The data contain 85,000 to 130,000 clones, 89% of them singletons. The sequence was collected from an adult in good health. Here the sequenced sample was peripheral blood, taken on day 0 of AZD1222 vaccination. This rearrangement joins TRBV10-3 to TRBJ1-5; D uncertain. The CDR3 region has the DNA TGTGCCATCAGTGAGTCGGACCGGCCCGGCAGTATGGCCCAGCATTTT. This translates into CAISESDRPGSMAQHF.